Listed below are T cell receptor beta chains from one sample, sequenced in a study of human T cells and chemical hapten exposure. Each CDR3 protein is one row after TCRdb ran MiXCR on the RACE reads. The sample includes roughly 180,000 distinct CDR3 sequences, 13% to 15% seen only once; the top ten take approximately 1.5%. The input for sequencing was whole blood, taken in connection with sensitization to the hapten diphenylcyclopropenone (DPC). All receptors derive from a woman aged 30 to 39 with alopecia areata. Some clones in this sample may be carry-over from other donors' samples. The CDR3 runs from the conserved cysteine through the conserved F or W. Size is stated for part of the rows, as once, few or many counts, or as a class when the clone is expanded.

v_call clone_size cdr3_aa
TRBV27 - CATRGSSTQYF
TRBV6-5 - CASSYTQGTTEAFF
TRBV5-1 - CASSLRTGISGANVLTF
TRBV28 few CASFSNYGYTF
TRBV29-1 - CSACWGENTEAFF
TRBV7-2 few CASSLAFGTQYEQYF
TRBV20-1 once CSASDEEKLFF
TRBV9 - CASSVAWWAASTDTQYF
TRBV25-1 few CASSRGGPGNSPLHF
TRBV7-2 - CASSLAGTGGYNEQFF
TRBV18 - CASSPPSTGELFF
TRBV29-1 few CSVAISGRSPEQYF
TRBV21-1 - CASSKKSRETYNEQFF
TRBV12-3/TRBV12-4 few CASTSYMVGEKLFF
TRBV12-3/TRBV12-4 - CASSLGRVNQPQHF
TRBV7-9 - CASSLDSIDDQYF